What follows are 7 T cell receptor beta chains derived from one specimen sequenced in a study of primary melanoma T cells and metastatic recurrence. TCRdb's table, derived via immunoSEQ multiplex PCR, lists solely in-frame clones and lacks some. The table shows about 100 clones, with around nine tenths occurring only once. The sequenced sample was melanoma tumor tissue. These receptors came from a human donor with melanoma.

Comments on this clone: Some base is ambiguous or went unread, and X replaces its residue. The rearrangement joins TRBV30 to TRBJ2-3; 10 bases map to TRBD1. The CDR3 loop spans 15 amino acids. The ends lost 4 bases at V and 6 bases at J; junction bases unmatched: 10. Per germline, CDR1 GTSNPN and CDR2 SVGIG (reference sequence). In DNA, the CDR3 is TGTGCCTGGAATAAAYCGGGACAGGGGACGGATACGCAGTATTTT. It codes for CAWNKXGQGTDTQYF.

This CDR3 reads CASSYTSGRNEQYF. CDR3 bases: TGTGCCAGCAGTTACACTAGCGGGAGGAACGAGCAGTACTTC. J is TRBJ2-7 and V is TRBV6-8, with 12 bases identical to TRBD2. The CDR3 runs 14 residues. Germline CDR1 is MNHGY and CDR2 is SAAAGT. V lost 2 bases to trimming and J lost 5 bases; unmatched junction nucleotides: 1.

The chain links TRBV9 to TRBJ1-3; 7 bases agree with TRBD1. J lost 9 bases, V lost 3 bases, and 9 bases had no gene match. CDR1 SGDLS and CDR2 YYNGEE come from the germline V gene. CDR3 size: 14 residues. This chain's CDR3 is CASSEDRPGGTIYF. The DNA for the CDR3 is TGTGCCAGCAGCGAGGACAGGCCTGGCGGCACCATATATTTT.

The V call is TRBV6-8, the J call TRBJ2-7; 7 bases line up with TRBD2. V was clipped by 5 bases and J by 3 bases; unmatched bases: 4. The length of the CDR3 is 13 residues. Germline V lookup: CDR1 MNHGY, CDR2 SAAAGT. The CDR3 region is CASSPGTNYEQYF. CDR3 bases: TGTGCCAGCAGTCCCGGGACTAACTACGAGCAGTACTTC.

The genes are TRBV6-8 and TRBJ2-7, with D possibly being TRBD1 or TRBD2 (6 bases each). Germline CDR1 is MNHGY and CDR2 is SAAAGT. The length of the CDR3 is 13 residues. Trimming removed 2 bases at V and 6 bases at J, with 11 bases between. Here the CDR3 DNA reads TGTGCCAGCAGTTACGGGGGGCTGGGCGAGCAGTACTTC. Amino acid sequence: CASSYGGLGEQYF.

This chain joins TRBV9 and TRBJ2-1; D remains unclear. Germline CDR1 SGDLS, CDR2 YYNGEE. Deletions cut 7 bases from V and 5 bases from J, with 16 bases between. The length of the CDR3 is 14 residues. As DNA, the CDR3 is TGTGCCAGCGGGAAGATGGCCAGCAACAATGAGCAGTTCTTC. Protein product: CASGKMASNNEQFF.

CDR3 sequence reads: CATSRGGFNYGYTF. The CDR3 DNA reads as TGTGCCACCAGCAGAGGGGGATTTAACTATGGCTACACCTTC. V usage is TRBV15 and J usage is TRBJ1-2; no definite D call. Germline CDR1 is LNHNV and CDR2 is YYDKDF (reference sequence). The V and J ends lost 1 base and 1 base respectively, with 7 bases between them. The length of the CDR3 is 14 residues.